A single sample is the source of the 28 T cell receptor beta chains below, sequenced in a study of shared clonotypes between healthy human individuals. TCRdb keeps only in-frame clones here, not all; method: immunoSEQ multiplex PCR. The repertoire holds over a million clones, with approximately 68% as singletons. Sequences were obtained from memory CD4+ T cells sorted from blood. Subset denoted: CD45RA-negative fraction. These receptors were collected from a man aged 18 to 29 in good health.

The rearrangement links TRBV6-1 to TRBJ2-1; unclear D gene. V gave up 5 bases and J gave up 6 bases, with 11 bases separating them. Germline V gene sequence: CDR1 MNHNS, CDR2 SASEGT. The CDR3 totals 13 residues. This CDR3 reads CASSLTAINEQFF. The CDR3 DNA reads as TGTGCCAGCAGTCTAACGGCTATCAATGAGCAGTTCTTC.

The chain is built from TRBV19 and TRBJ2-5, with D possibly matching TRBD1 (6 bases). The CDR3 is made up of 15 amino acids. Deletions cut 7 bases from V and 5 bases from J, with 20 bases between. Germline lookup yields CDR1 LNHDA and CDR2 SQIVND (reference sequence). CDR3 region: CASTQSVSRGETQYF. The CDR3 DNA reads TGTGCCAGTACCCAATCGGTCTCGAGGGGGGAGACCCAGTACTTC.

The chain links TRBV10-3 to TRBJ2-3; D might be TRBD1 (5 bases). The germline V gene has CDR1 ENHRY and CDR2 SYGVKD. The CDR3 runs to 15 residues. The V end was cut by 5 bases, the J end by 2 bases, with 14 bases between. The DNA for the CDR3 is TGTGCCATCAGTCCTCAGGGCCAAGACACAGATACGCAGTATTTT. This gives the protein CAISPQGQDTDTQYF.

In this sample, this clone turned up a few times. The V and J genes are TRBV5-1 and TRBJ1-4; 7 nucleotides agree with TRBD1. Germline lookup yields CDR1 SGHRS and CDR2 YFSETQ. V was clipped by 0 bases and J by 6 bases; unmatched bases: 5. The CDR3 is made up of 15 amino acids. The CDR3 coding sequence is TGCGCCAGCAGCTTGGAGGGGGCCTATTATGAAAAACTGTTTTTT. Translating gives CASSLEGAYYEKLFF. Based on the CDR3 plus reference TRBV5-1 and TRBJ1-4, the full variable domain is KAGVTQTPRYLIKTRGQQVTLSCSPISGHRSVSWYQQTPGQGLQFLFEYFSETQRNKGNFPGRFSGRQFSNSRSEMNVSTLELGDSALYLCASSLEGAYYEKLFFGSGTQLSVL.

The chain employs TRBV27 and TRBJ2-7, with 10 bases lining up with TRBD2. The V gene end was trimmed by 0 bases and the J gene end by 6 bases; junction bases not matched to a gene: 5. Germline CDR1 and CDR2: MNHEY and SMNVEV (reference sequence). The CDR3 extends over 15 amino acids. The CDR3 DNA is TGTGCCAGCAGTTTATCGAGCGGGGGGGCCGGCGAGCAGTACTTC. This sequence encodes CASSLSSGGAGEQYF.

This clone was seen a few times. The chain recombines TRBV5-1 with TRBJ1-3, with D possibly being TRBD1 (5 bases). Trimming left V 4 bases short and J 0 bases short, with 14 bases between. Germline-derived CDR1 and CDR2 are SGHRS and YFSETQ. CDR3 size: 16 residues. The CDR3 sequence is CASSPSGTDSGNTIYF. The CDR3 region has the DNA TGCGCCAGCAGCCCCTCGGGGACCGACTCTGGAAACACCATATATTTT.

The rearrangement uses TRBV27 and TRBJ2-1; possible D gene TRBD1, 6 bases. Per germline, CDR1 MNHEY and CDR2 SMNVEV (reference sequence). The V gene lost 6 bases and the J gene lost 7 bases, with 10 bases spanning the gap. This CDR3 has 12 amino acids. DNA for the CDR3: TGTGCCAGCAGACCCCAGGGGAATGAGCAGTTCTTC. Translated, it gives CASRPQGNEQFF.

This chain uses TRBV30 with TRBJ1-2; TRBD1 is a possible D gene (6 bases). This CDR3 is 13 amino acids long. Per the germline V gene, CDR1 is GTSNPN and CDR2 is SVGIG (reference sequence). V was shortened by 4 bases and J by 4 bases, with 13 bases between the two germline ends. The CDR3 DNA is TGTGCCTGGAACAGGGTCCCCCTCTATGGCTACACCTTC. This sequence encodes CAWNRVPLYGYTF.

This clone occurred many times. The rearrangement joins TRBV30 to TRBJ1-1; maybe TRBD1 (5 bases). The CDR3 totals 11 residues. The germline gives CDR1 GTSNPN, CDR2 SVGIG (reference sequence). Trimming shortened V by 7 bases and J by 5 bases, and 11 bases separated the two germline ends. CDR3 nucleotides: TGTGCCTCCACAGGTATGACTGAAGCTTTCTTT. This gives the protein CASTGMTEAFF. Based on the CDR3 plus reference TRBV30 and TRBJ1-1, the full variable domain is SQTIHQWPATLVQPVGSPLSLECTVEGTSNPNLYWYRQAAGRGLQLLFYSVGIGQISSEVPQNLSASRPQDRQFILSSKKLLLSDSGFYLCASTGMTEAFFGQGTRLTVV.

The chain has TRBV7-2 and TRBJ2-3, with 7 nucleotides matching TRBD1. J was trimmed by 3 bases and V by 2 bases; bases with no gene match: 5. The germline V gene has CDR1 SGHTA and CDR2 FQGNSA. This CDR3 region has 15 residues. The CDR3 DNA reads as TGTGCCAGCAGCTTAAGGGGGCGCGATACAGATACGCAGTATTTT. The encoded protein is CASSLRGRDTDTQYF.

Worth noting for this clone: Other DNA variants within this sample encode the same CDR3. The rearrangement joins TRBV4-3 to TRBJ2-3; TRBD2 aligns across 11 bases. This CDR3 is 15 amino acids long. The V and J ends lost 4 bases and 3 bases, in that order; junction bases with no gene match: 3. The germline V gene encodes CDR1 LGHNA and CDR2 YSLEER. CDR3 amino acids: CASSLTSGSTDTQYF. CDR3 nucleotides: TGCGCCAGCAGCCTTACTAGCGGGAGTACAGATACGCAGTATTTT.

This chain uses TRBV21-1 with TRBJ2-1; TRBD2 reflects the table's D call only, with no check against the DNA. TRBV21-1 corresponds to a pseudogene. CDR3 size: 16 residues. This CDR3 reads CASSNQRGNTYNEQFF. Here the CDR3 DNA reads TGTGCCAGCAGCAATCAGCGGGGCAATACCTACAATGAGCAGTTCTTC.

This rearrangement joins TRBV6-5 to TRBJ1-1, with 10 positions matching TRBD1. The CDR3 extends over 15 amino acids. V shed 5 bases and J 4 bases; nucleotides not matched to a gene: 7. Germline V gene sequence: CDR1 MNHEY, CDR2 SVGAGI. The CDR3 coding sequence is TGTGCCAGCAGTCCCCTCGGACAGGGGGGCACTGAAGCTTTCTTT. Translation: CASSPLGQGGTEAFF.

The chain combines TRBV7-2 with TRBJ1-4; a weak D match, TRBD1 (5 bases). Looked up from germline, CDR1 is SGHTA and CDR2 is FQGNSA. V lost 1 base and J 4 bases, leaving 10 bases between the germline ends. The CDR3 is made up of 15 amino acids. The chain's CDR3 is CASSLGQTFNEKLFF. CDR3 sequence (DNA): TGTGCCAGCAGCTTAGGACAGACCTTTAATGAAAAACTGTTTTTT.

The CDR3 sequence: CASSYGGPQWETQYF. The CDR3 coding sequence is TGTGCCAGCAGTTACGGGGGCCCTCAGTGGGAGACCCAGTACTTC. The V call is TRBV2, the J call TRBJ2-5; D assignment may be TRBD1 or TRBD2 (6 bases each). The V end lost 5 bases, the J end lost 5 bases, and 18 bases lay between the germline ends. Germline V gene data show CDR1 as SNHLY and CDR2 as FYNNEI. There are 15 residues in the CDR3.

There are a few counts of this clone. This rearrangement joins TRBV18 to TRBJ1-5; the D is unclear. CDR3 length: 14 residues. Trimming pared 3 bases from V and 5 bases from J, leaving 11 bases between. Germline CDR1 is KGHSH and CDR2 is LQKENI. CDR3 protein: CASSPKNSYQPQHF. CDR3 in DNA: TGTGCCAGCTCACCGAAAAACAGTTATCAGCCCCAGCATTTT.

The J gene is TRBJ1-2, the V gene TRBV28; D gene unclear. The CDR3 consists of 15 residues. Germline assignment: CDR1 MDHEN and CDR2 SYDVKM. Trimming left V 2 bases short and J 4 bases short, with 14 bases between. CDR3 DNA sequence: TGTGCCAGCAGTTTAGGCGGCCTCAAGCCCTATGGCTACACCTTC. Translated: CASSLGGLKPYGYTF.

The V gene is TRBV9, the J gene TRBJ1-1; D gene uncertain. The CDR3 contains 14 residues. Germline CDR1 is SGDLS and CDR2 is YYNGEE. Between the trimmed V and J ends, which lost 4 bases and 0 bases, there was a span of 10 bases. The CDR3 here is CASSQASMNTEAFF. The CDR3 bases are TGTGCCAGCAGCCAAGCCTCGATGAACACTGAAGCTTTCTTT. Based on the CDR3 plus reference TRBV9 and TRBJ1-1, the full variable domain is DSGVTQTPKHLITATGQRVTLRCSPRSGDLSVYWYQQSLDQGLQFLIQYYNGEERAKGNILERFSAQQFPDLHSELNLSSLELGDSALYFCASSQASMNTEAFFGQGTRLTVV.

The rearrangement links TRBV14 to TRBJ2-2, with 8 bases fitting TRBD1. CDR1 is SGHDN, CDR2 FVKESK, per germline. The CDR3 has 17 residues. J gave up 1 base and V 1 base, and 5 bases lay outside the gene matches. This chain's CDR3 is CASSQGPGQGNTGELFF. In DNA, the CDR3 is TGTGCCAGCAGCCAAGGTCCAGGACAGGGGAACACCGGGGAGCTGTTTTTT. The whole variable domain, filled in from reference TRBV14 and TRBJ2-2, reads EAGVTQFPSHSVIEKGQTVTLRCDPISGHDNLYWYRRVMGKEIKFLLHFVKESKQDESGMPNNRFLAERTGGTYSTLKVQPAELEDSGVYFCASSQGPGQGNTGELFFGEGSRLTVL.

The chain carries TRBV29-1 and TRBJ2-1; D remains unclear. CDR3 length: 12 residues. Germline V lookup: CDR1 SQVTM, CDR2 ANQGSEA. V was clipped by 5 bases and J by 8 bases, with 13 bases between them. The CDR3 bases are TGCAGCGTTAACACTCTCGGTGATGAGCAGTTCTTC. Translation gives CSVNTLGDEQFF.

Ten or more counts support this clone. This rearrangement joins TRBV11-2 to TRBJ1-2; D unresolved. The V end lost 4 bases, the J end lost 2 bases, and 11 bases lay between the germline ends. The CDR3 has 14 amino acids. CDR1 and CDR2 (germline): SGHAT, FQNNGV. CDR3 protein: CASSSQRANYGYTF. Written as DNA, the CDR3 is TGTGCCAGCAGCTCGCAACGGGCCAACTATGGCTACACCTTC.

The chain couples TRBV6-4 to TRBJ1-1; D gene ambiguous. Between the trimmed V and J ends, which lost 3 bases and 1 base, there was a span of 12 bases. From germline, CDR1 is MRHNA and CDR2 SNTAGT. The CDR3 loop spans 15 amino acids. The CDR3 loop is CASSEVGIGNTEAFF. CDR3 in DNA: TGTGCCAGCAGTGAGGTGGGGATAGGGAACACTGAAGCTTTCTTT.

This clone was counted ten times or more. V gene TRBV5-8 combines with J gene TRBJ2-7; 7 bases match TRBD2. J was trimmed by 3 bases and V by 3 bases; bases with no gene match: 3. Germline V gene sequence: CDR1 SGHTS, CDR2 YDEGEE. The CDR3 is 13 residues long. The CDR3 sequence is CASSWTGGYEQYF. The CDR3 region has the DNA TGTGCCAGCAGCTGGACGGGGGGCTACGAGCAGTACTTC.

The genes are TRBV5-1 and TRBJ2-1; D is perhaps TRBD1 (6 bases). Germline values: CDR1 SGHRS, CDR2 YFSETQ. Between the trimmed V and J ends, which lost 2 bases and 0 bases, there was a span of 6 bases. CDR3 length: 14 amino acids. DNA for the CDR3: TGCGCCAGCAGCTTCAGGGGCTCCTACAATGAGCAGTTCTTC. This translates into CASSFRGSYNEQFF.

This sequence joins TRBV6-1 and TRBJ1-3, with D unresolved. This CDR3 spans 14 amino acids. V was shortened by 7 bases and J by 2 bases, with 12 bases between the two germline ends. The germline V gene encodes CDR1 MNHNS and CDR2 SASEGT. CDR3 region: CASKGGSTGNTIYF. The CDR3 DNA follows: TGTGCCAGCAAAGGAGGTTCGACTGGAAACACCATATATTTT.

This rearrangement joins TRBV10-3 to TRBJ1-3; 9 positions agree with TRBD1. The germline V gene has CDR1 ENHRY and CDR2 SYGVKD. The junction had 9 bases not matched to a gene; V was cut back by 4 bases and J by 2 bases. This CDR3 has 17 amino acids. CDR3 nucleotide sequence: TGTGCCATCAGTGGCCGGGACAGGGTCGAGACTGGAAACACCATATATTTT. As protein: CAISGRDRVETGNTIYF.

CDR3 sequence: CASSIGGIYSYGYTF. CDR3 nucleotides: TGTGCCAGTAGTATAGGGGGGATTTATTCCTATGGCTACACCTTC. The genes are TRBV19 and TRBJ1-2, with D perhaps TRBD1 (5 bases). The CDR3 sequence is 15 residues long. The V gene lost 1 base and the J gene lost 4 bases, with 13 bases spanning the gap. Germline loops: CDR1 LNHDA, CDR2 SQIVND (reference sequence).

The CDR3 nucleotides read TGTGCCAGCAGCCCTAGTCCCTATGGCTACACCTTC. Residues: CASSPSPYGYTF. The chain couples TRBV11-2 to TRBJ1-2; D not resolved. Germline V gene data show CDR1 as SGHAT and CDR2 as FQNNGV. With 5 bases removed from V and 4 bases from J, the gap between germline ends came to 8 bases. The CDR3 totals 12 residues.